Listed below are T cell receptor beta chains from one sample, sequenced in a study of blood T cell repertoires in COVID-19. Some clones are missing from TCRdb's copy, which holds only in-frame ones; the method was immunoSEQ multiplex PCR. The sample has about 270,000 clones, more than 75% seen once. The sequenced material came from peripheral blood. The source is an older woman who had recovered from COVID-19. CDR3s include the opening cysteine and the closing phenylalanine or tryptophan. D genes are given only for firm matches. For some rows the clone size is stated as once, few or many, or as a class when expanded; others skip it.

j_gene | v_gene | abundance | d_gene | CDR3aa | CDR3nt
TRBJ2-2 | TRBV3-1/TRBV3-2 | . | . | CASSLRTVNTGELFF | TGTGCCAGCAGCCTACGGACAGTGAACACCGGGGAGCTGTTTTTT
TRBJ2-5 | TRBV6-5 | . | . | CASSRQGRQETQYF | TGTGCCAGCAGCCGTCAGGGCCGCCAAGAGACCCAGTACTTC
TRBJ2-1 | TRBV29-1 | . | TRBD1 | CSAKGGYEQFF | TGCAGCGCCAAAGGGGGCTATGAGCAGTTCTTC
TRBJ1-1 | TRBV5-1 | . | TRBD1 | CASSVRQGNTEAFF | TGCGCCAGCAGCGTAAGACAGGGGAACACTGAAGCTTTCTTT
TRBJ2-2 | TRBV5-1 | . | TRBD1 | CASSLDGTGTGELFF | TGCGCCAGCAGCTTGGATGGGACAGGGACCGGGGAGCTGTTTTTT
TRBJ1-4 | TRBV7-2 | . | TRBD1 | CASSLGWGTGRATNEKLFF | TGTGCCAGCAGCTTAGGGTGGGGGACAGGGAGGGCAACTAATGAAAAACTGTTTTTT
TRBJ2-7 | TRBV28 | . | . | CASRPQISYEQYF | TGTGCCAGCCGCCCCCAGATCTCCTACGAGCAGTACTTC
TRBJ1-2 | TRBV11-2 | . | . | CASSLALGQNYGYTF | TGTGCCAGCAGCTTGGCCCTTGGTCAGAACTATGGCTACACCTTC
TRBJ2-2 | TRBV4-1 | few | . | CASIPKRRGRDTGELFF | TGCGCCAGCATCCCAAAAAGGAGGGGGCGGGACACCGGGGAGCTGTTTTTT
TRBJ2-5 | TRBV9 | . | TRBD2 | CASSALGLAAETQYF | TGTGCCAGCAGCGCACTTGGGCTAGCGGCGGAGACCCAGTACTTC
TRBJ2-7 | TRBV18 | . | . | CASPQGTYEQYF | TGTGCCAGCCCCCAGGGGACCTACGAGCAGTACTTC
TRBJ1-5 | TRBV5-6 | . | . | CASSLGRDGQPQHF | TGTGCCAGCAGTCTAGGCAGGGATGGGCAGCCCCAGCATTTT
TRBJ2-7 | TRBV2 | . | TRBD2 | CASRGSGSGGQYF | TGTGCCAGCAGGGGTAGCGGCAGCGGGGGGCAGTACTTC
TRBJ1-4 | TRBV9 | . | . | CASSIHGGRDEKLFF | TGTGCCAGCAGCATCCACGGGGGGCGGGATGAAAAACTGTTTTTT
TRBJ2-2 | TRBV19 | . | . | CASSIRLMNTGELFF | TGTGCCAGTAGTATTCGACTAATGAACACCGGGGAGCTGTTTTTT
TRBJ2-1 | TRBV28 | . | TRBD2 | CASSLGGSYNEQFF | TGTGCCAGCAGTTTGGGGGGGTCCTACAATGAGCAGTTCTTC
TRBJ1-1 | TRBV13 | . | . | CASSTTAGQAFF | TGTGCCAGCAGTACAACGGCGGGACAAGCTTTCTTT
TRBJ1-5 | TRBV9 | . | . | CASSVDGEQPQHF | TGTGCCAGCAGCGTAGACGGTGAACAGCCCCAGCATTTT
TRBJ1-2 | TRBV6-5 | . | . | CASSQIQEHYGYTF | TGTGCCAGCAGTCAGATACAGGAACACTATGGCTACACCTTC
TRBJ2-1 | TRBV21-1 | . | . | CASSKRGAASYNEQFF | TGTGCCAGCAGCAAACGCGGAGCGGCGTCCTACAATGAGCAGTTCTTC
TRBJ1-1 | TRBV19 | once | . | CASSIRSHLNTEAFF | TGTGCCAGTAGTATAAGGAGCCACCTGAACACTGAAGCTTTCTTT
TRBJ1-2 | TRBV14 | many | TRBD1 | CASSDGDRYHYGYTF | TGTGCCAGCAGCGACGGGGACAGGTACCACTATGGCTACACCTTC
TRBJ2-1 | TRBV7-2 | . | . | CASSLSRNNEQFF | TGTGCCAGCAGCTTAAGCAGGAATAATGAGCAGTTCTTC
TRBJ2-3 | TRBV6-2/TRBV6-3 | . | TRBD2 | CASSRGLAGAIDTQYF | TGTGCCAGCAGTCGGGGACTAGCGGGAGCTATAGATACGCAGTATTTT